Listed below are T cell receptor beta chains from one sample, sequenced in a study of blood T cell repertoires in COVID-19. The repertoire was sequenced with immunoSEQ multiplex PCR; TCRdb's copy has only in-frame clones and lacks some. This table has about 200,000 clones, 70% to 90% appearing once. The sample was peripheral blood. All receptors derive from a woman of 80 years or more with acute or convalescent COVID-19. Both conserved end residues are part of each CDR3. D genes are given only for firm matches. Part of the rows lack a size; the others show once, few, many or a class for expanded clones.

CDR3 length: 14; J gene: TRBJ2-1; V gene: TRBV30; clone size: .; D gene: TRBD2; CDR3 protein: CAWAPGLAGGTRFF; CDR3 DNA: TGTGCCTGGGCTCCGGGACTAGCGGGAGGCACCCGGTTCTTC
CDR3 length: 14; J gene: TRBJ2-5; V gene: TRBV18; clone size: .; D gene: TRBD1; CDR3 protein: CASSTGTEQETQYF; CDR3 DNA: TGTGCCAGCTCAACGGGGACAGAGCAAGAGACCCAGTACTTC
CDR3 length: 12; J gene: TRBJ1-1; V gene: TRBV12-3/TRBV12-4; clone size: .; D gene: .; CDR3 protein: CASSDSFTEAFF; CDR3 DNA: TGTGCCAGCAGTGACAGCTTCACTGAAGCTTTCTTT
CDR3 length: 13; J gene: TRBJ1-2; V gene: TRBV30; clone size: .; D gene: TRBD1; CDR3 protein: CAWSHGTGGIGTF; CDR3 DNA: TGTGCCTGGAGCCATGGGACAGGGGGAATAGGTACCTTC
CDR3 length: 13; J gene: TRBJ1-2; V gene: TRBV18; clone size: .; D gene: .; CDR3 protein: CASSPGQGYGYTF; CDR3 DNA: TGTGCCAGCTCACCGGGGCAGGGGTATGGCTACACCTTC
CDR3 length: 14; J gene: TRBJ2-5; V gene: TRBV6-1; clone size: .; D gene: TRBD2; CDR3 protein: CASSEGNGGETQYF; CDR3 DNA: TGTGCCAGCAGTGAAGGGAACGGGGGGGAGACCCAGTACTTC
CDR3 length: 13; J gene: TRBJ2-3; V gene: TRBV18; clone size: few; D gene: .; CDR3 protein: CASSPRNTDTQYF; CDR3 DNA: TGTGCCAGCTCACCGAGAAACACAGATACGCAGTATTTT
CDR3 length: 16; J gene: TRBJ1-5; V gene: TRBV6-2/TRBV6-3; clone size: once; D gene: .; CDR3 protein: CASSYLMTPPVQPQHF; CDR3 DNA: TGTGCCAGCAGTTACCTTATGACACCCCCGGTGCAGCCCCAGCATTTT
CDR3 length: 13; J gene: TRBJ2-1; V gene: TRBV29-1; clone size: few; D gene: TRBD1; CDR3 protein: CSVRQGSTTEQFF; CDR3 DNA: TGCAGCGTTCGACAGGGAAGTACTACTGAGCAGTTCTTC
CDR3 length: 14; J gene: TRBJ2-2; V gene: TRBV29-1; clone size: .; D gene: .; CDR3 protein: CSVEEGGDTGELFF; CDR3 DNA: TGCAGCGTTGAAGAAGGGGGAGACACCGGGGAGCTGTTTTTT
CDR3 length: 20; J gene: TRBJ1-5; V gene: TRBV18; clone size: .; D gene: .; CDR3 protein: CASSPVRFSQGHNGNQPQHF; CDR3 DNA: TGTGCCAGCTCACCGGTAAGATTCTCCCAGGGGCATAATGGCAATCAGCCCCAGCATTTT
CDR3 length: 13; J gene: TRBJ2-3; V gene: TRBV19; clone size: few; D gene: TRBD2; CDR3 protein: CASNLAGADTQYF; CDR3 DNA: TGTGCCAGTAATCTAGCGGGGGCGGATACGCAGTATTTT
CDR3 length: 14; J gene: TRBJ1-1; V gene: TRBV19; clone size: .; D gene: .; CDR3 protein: CASTPGLTGTEAFF; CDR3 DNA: TGTGCCAGTACCCCGGGACTTACCGGCACTGAAGCTTTCTTT
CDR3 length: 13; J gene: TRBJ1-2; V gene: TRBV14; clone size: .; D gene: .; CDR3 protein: CASSLGTLYGYTF; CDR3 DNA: TGTGCCAGCAGCCTTGGGACACTCTATGGCTACACCTTC
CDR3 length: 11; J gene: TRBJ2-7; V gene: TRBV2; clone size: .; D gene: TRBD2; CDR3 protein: CASMGGDEQYF; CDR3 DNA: TGTGCCAGCATGGGAGGGGACGAGCAGTACTTC
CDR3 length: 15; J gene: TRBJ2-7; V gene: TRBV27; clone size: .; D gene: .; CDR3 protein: CASSLYRGTGYEQYF; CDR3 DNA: TGTGCCAGCAGTTTATATCGGGGGACGGGCTACGAGCAGTACTTC
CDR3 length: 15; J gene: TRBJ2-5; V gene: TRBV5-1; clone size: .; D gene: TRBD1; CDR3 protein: CASSSTADRVRTQYF; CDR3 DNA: TGCGCCAGCAGCTCGACGGCCGACAGGGTCCGGACCCAGTACTTC
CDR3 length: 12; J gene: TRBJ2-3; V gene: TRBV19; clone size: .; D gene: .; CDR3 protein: CASSMTPVAQYF; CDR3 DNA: TGTGCCAGTAGTATGACACCAGTTGCGCAGTATTTT
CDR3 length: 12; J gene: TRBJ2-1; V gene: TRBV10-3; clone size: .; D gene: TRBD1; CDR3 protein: CAIGTDQNEQFF; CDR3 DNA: TGTGCCATCGGGACAGATCAAAATGAGCAGTTCTTC
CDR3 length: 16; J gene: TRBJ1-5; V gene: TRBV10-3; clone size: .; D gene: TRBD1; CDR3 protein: CAISESQGASNQPQHF; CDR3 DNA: TGTGCCATCAGTGAGTCACAGGGGGCAAGCAATCAGCCCCAGCATTTT
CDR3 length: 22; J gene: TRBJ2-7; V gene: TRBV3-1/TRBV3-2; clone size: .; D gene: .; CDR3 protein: CASSQDRRGSGVSRQRSYEQYF; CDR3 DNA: TGTGCCAGCAGCCAAGATCGGCGGGGCTCGGGAGTCTCGAGACAGAGATCCTACGAGCAGTACTTC
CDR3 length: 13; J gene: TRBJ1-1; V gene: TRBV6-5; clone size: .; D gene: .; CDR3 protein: CASSLQGNTEAFF; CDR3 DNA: TGTGCCAGCAGTCTACAGGGGAACACTGAAGCTTTCTTT
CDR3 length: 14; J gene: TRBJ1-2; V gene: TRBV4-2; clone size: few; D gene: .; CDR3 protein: CASSLGHTTYGYTF; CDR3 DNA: TGTGCCAGCAGCCTGGGACACACAACTTATGGCTACACCTTC
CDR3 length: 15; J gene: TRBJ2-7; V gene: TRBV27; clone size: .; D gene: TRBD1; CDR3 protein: CASSLGQGDTGEQYF; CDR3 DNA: TGTGCCAGCAGTTTGGGACAGGGGGACACTGGGGAGCAGTACTTC
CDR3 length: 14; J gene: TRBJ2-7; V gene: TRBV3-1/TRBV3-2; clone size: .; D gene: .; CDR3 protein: CASSHMAYSYEQYF; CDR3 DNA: TGTGCCAGCAGCCATATGGCATATTCCTACGAGCAGTACTTC
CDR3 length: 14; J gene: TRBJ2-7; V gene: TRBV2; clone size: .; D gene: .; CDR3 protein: CASRRQANSYEQYF; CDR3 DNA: TGTGCCAGCAGACGACAGGCGAACTCCTACGAGCAGTACTTC
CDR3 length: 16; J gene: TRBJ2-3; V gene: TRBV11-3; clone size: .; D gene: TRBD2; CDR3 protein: CASSLVLAASTDTQYF; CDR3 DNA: TGTGCCAGCAGCTTGGTACTAGCGGCAAGCACAGATACGCAGTATTTT
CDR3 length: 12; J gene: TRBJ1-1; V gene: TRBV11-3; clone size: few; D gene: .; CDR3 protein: CASSLGGPEAFF; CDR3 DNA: TGTGCCAGCAGCTTAGGGGGCCCTGAAGCTTTCTTT
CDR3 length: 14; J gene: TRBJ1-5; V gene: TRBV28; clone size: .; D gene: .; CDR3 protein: CASSFGQGSQPQHF; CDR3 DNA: TGTGCCAGCAGTTTCGGCCAGGGGAGTCAGCCCCAGCATTTT
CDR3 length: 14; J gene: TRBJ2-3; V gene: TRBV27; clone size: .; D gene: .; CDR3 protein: CASSLRVATDTQYF; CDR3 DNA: TGTGCCAGCAGCCTACGTGTAGCCACAGATACGCAGTATTTT
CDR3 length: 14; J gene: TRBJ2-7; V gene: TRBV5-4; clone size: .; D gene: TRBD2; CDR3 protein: CASSLQVGGNEQYF; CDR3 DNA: TGTGCCAGCAGCTTGCAGGTGGGGGGGAACGAGCAGTACTTC
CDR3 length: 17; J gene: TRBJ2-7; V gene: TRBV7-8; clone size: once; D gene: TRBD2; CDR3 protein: CASSEPGLAGDRYEQYF; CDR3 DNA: TGTGCCAGCAGCGAACCGGGACTAGCGGGAGATCGATACGAGCAGTACTTC
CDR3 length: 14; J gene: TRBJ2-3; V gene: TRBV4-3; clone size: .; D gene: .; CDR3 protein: CASSQDTGRDTQYF; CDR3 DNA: TGCGCCAGCAGCCAAGATACAGGACGGGATACGCAGTATTTT
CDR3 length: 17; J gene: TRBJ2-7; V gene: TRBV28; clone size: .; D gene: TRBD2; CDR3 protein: CASRVSSGTSGRYEQYF; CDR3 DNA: TGTGCCAGCAGAGTATCCTCTGGGACTAGCGGTCGTTACGAGCAGTACTTC
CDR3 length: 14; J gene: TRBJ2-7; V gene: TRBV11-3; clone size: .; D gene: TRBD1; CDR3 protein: CASSPGTDSYEQYF; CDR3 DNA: TGTGCCAGCAGCCCTGGGACAGACTCCTACGAGCAGTACTTC
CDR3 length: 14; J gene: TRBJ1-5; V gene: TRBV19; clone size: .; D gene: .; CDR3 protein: CASSMGVTNQPQHF; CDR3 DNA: TGTGCCAGTAGTATGGGCGTCACGAATCAGCCCCAGCATTTT
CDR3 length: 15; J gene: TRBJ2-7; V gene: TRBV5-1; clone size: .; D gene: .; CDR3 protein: CASSLESVSSYEQYF; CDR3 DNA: TGCGCCAGCAGCTTGGAATCGGTATCCTCCTACGAGCAGTACTTC
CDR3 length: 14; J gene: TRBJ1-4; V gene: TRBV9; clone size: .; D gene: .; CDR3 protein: CASSPRGDNEKLFF; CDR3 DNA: TGTGCCAGCAGCCCCCGGGGAGATAATGAAAAACTGTTTTTT
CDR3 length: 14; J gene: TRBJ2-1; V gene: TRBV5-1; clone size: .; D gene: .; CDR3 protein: CASSSGLAYNEQFF; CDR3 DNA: TGCGCCAGCAGCTCGGGACTGGCCTACAATGAGCAGTTCTTC
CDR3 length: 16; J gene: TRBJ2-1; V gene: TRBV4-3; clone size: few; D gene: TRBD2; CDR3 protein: CASSQVLAGALNEQFF; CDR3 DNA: TGCGCCAGCAGCCAGGTTCTAGCGGGGGCCCTCAATGAGCAGTTCTTC